Following are 9 T cell receptor beta chains from one sample sequenced in a study of regulatory T cells in long-lasting Graves disease. Noted time point: persistent/refractory GD, antithyroid drugs over 5 years with positive TRAb. RNA isolated from PBMCs was used to make the TCR library. Assembly of TCR beta libraries relied on iRepertoire HTBI primers together with Arm-PCR of CDR3 regions. TCRdb processed the multiplex PCR reads anew with MiXCR; each CDR3 protein has one entry. The sample includes about 450,000 distinct CDR3 sequences, about 25% of them seen just once. The starting material was peripheral blood mononuclear cells (PBMCs), obtained when the disease was refractory, from a patient treated with antithyroid drugs. The receptors come from a female donor with Graves disease.

As for this clonotype: A far larger clone is one nucleotide away, so this likely arose from a read error. It is likely a read error, because the conserved phenylalanine at the end of the CDR3 is missing. The rearrangement uses TRBV7-2 and TRBJ2-5; D is unresolved. Germline CDR1 is SGHTA and CDR2 is FQGNSA. V dropped 2 bases and J dropped 1 base, with 8 bases sitting between them. This CDR3 comprises 14 residues. CDR3 DNA sequence: TGTGCCAGCAGCTTATGGGATACCCAAGAGACCCAGTACTCC. It codes for CASSLWDTQETQYS.

A remark on this clonotype: The junction departs from germline at one end; a sequencing error may be responsible. This sequence joins TRBV6-1 and TRBJ2-1; no reliable D call. CDR3 length equals 12 residues. Germline lookup yields CDR1 MNHNS and CDR2 SASEGT. CDR3 DNA: TGTGCCAGCAGTAAAGCAGGCAATGAGCAGTTCTTC. It translates to CASSKAGNEQFF.

The V gene is TRBV19, the J gene TRBJ1-1; no clear D. Trimming stripped 5 bases from V and 1 base from J, with 26 bases between. CDR1 LNHDA and CDR2 SQIVND come from the germline V gene (reference sequence). The CDR3 has 19 amino acids. This chain's CDR3 is CASSSQRTPGFRANTEAFF. The CDR3 region has the DNA TGTGCCAGTAGTTCACAACGTACCCCGGGATTCAGAGCGAACACTGAAGCTTTCTTT. Based on the CDR3 plus reference TRBV19 and TRBJ1-1, the full variable domain is DGGITQSPKYLFRKEGQNVTLSCEQNLNHDAMYWYRQDPGQGLRLIYYSQIVNDFQKGDIAEGYSVSREKKESFPLTVTSAQKNPTAFYLCASSSQRTPGFRANTEAFFGQGTRLTVV.

In this sample, this clonotype turned up a few times. V gene TRBV19 combines with J gene TRBJ1-5, with a possible D match to TRBD1 (6 bases). Germline-derived CDR1 and CDR2 are LNHDA and SQIVND (reference sequence). This CDR3 region has 15 residues. The V end lost 6 bases, the J end lost 2 bases, and 14 bases lay between the germline ends. In nucleotides, the CDR3 is TGTGCCAGTAGCCGAAGGGGGGATGGCAATCAGCCCCAGCATTTT. Translating gives CASSRRGDGNQPQHF. Looking up the rest from reference TRBV19 and TRBJ1-5 gives the full variable domain: DGGITQSPKYLFRKEGQNVTLSCEQNLNHDAMYWYRQDPGQGLRLIYYSQIVNDFQKGDIAEGYSVSREKKESFPLTVTSAQKNPTAFYLCASSRRGDGNQPQHFGDGTRLSIL.

This clonotype came up a few times. The chain links TRBV7-2 to TRBJ1-6; D not resolved. V gave up 6 bases and J gave up 9 bases, with 18 bases separating them. The CDR3 is 15 amino acids. CDR1 is SGHTA and CDR2 is FQGNSA in the germline V gene. CDR3 amino acids: CASSPLAGLGSPLHF. The CDR3 nucleotides read TGTGCCAGCAGTCCCTTGGCGGGTTTGGGTTCACCCCTCCACTTT.

This clonotype appeared many times. The gene calls are TRBV2 and TRBJ2-7; 7 bases match TRBD1. Germline V gene lookup returns CDR1 SNHLY and CDR2 FYNNEI. V shed 6 bases and J 4 bases; nucleotides not matched to a gene: 9. The CDR3 loop spans 14 amino acids. The CDR3 region is CASRRGQGEYEQYF. The DNA of the CDR3 is TGTGCCAGCAGGAGGGGCCAGGGGGAGTACGAGCAGTACTTC.

This sequence joins TRBV19 and TRBJ2-7; D perhaps matches TRBD2 (6 bases). Germline CDR1 reads LNHDA; CDR2 reads SQIVND (reference sequence). V was cut by 6 bases and J by 4 bases, with 19 bases left in between. The CDR3 spans 15 residues. As DNA, the CDR3 is TGTGCCAGTAGCTTGAACCCAGGTGGAGGGTACGAGCAGTACTTC. Translation: CASSLNPGGGYEQYF.

This clonotype was seen at least ten times. The rearrangement joins TRBV2 to TRBJ2-5, with 7 bases that match TRBD1. The CDR3 contains 13 residues. Germline loops: CDR1 SNHLY, CDR2 FYNNEI. V shed 8 bases and J 0 bases; nucleotides not matched to a gene: 3. CDR3 coding DNA: TGTGCCAGCGGGACAGAACACCAAGAGACCCAGTACTTC. This translates into CASGTEHQETQYF.

The genes are TRBV27 and TRBJ2-7; weak D call: TRBD1 (5 bases). Germline V lookup: CDR1 MNHEY, CDR2 SMNVEV (reference sequence). The CDR3 has 14 amino acids. With 3 bases removed from V and 6 bases from J, the gap between germline ends came to 15 bases. CDR3 region: CASSFCQGICEQYF. Written as DNA, the CDR3 is TGTGCCAGCAGTTTTTGTCAGGGCATCTGCGAGCAGTACTTC.